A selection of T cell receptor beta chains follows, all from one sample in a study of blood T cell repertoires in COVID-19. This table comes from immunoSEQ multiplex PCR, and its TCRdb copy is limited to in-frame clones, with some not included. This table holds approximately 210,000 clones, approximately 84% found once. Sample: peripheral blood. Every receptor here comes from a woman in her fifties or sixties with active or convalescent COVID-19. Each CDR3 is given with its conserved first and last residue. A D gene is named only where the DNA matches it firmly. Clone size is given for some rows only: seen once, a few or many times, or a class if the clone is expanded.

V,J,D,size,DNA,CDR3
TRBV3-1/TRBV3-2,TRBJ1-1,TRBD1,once,TGTGCCAGCAGCCAAGCGGACAGGGGGCAAGCTTTCTTT,CASSQADRGQAFF
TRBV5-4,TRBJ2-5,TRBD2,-,TGTGCCAGCACTCGCGGGCGGGAGCGTGCAGAGACCCAGTACTTC,CASTRGRERAETQYF
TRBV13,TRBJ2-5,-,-,TGTGCCAGCAGCTTAGGGGGGGGAGAGACCCAGTACTTC,CASSLGGGETQYF
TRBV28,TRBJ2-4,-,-,TGTGCCAGCAGGTCGGCGGCCCTAGCCAAAAACATTCAGTACTTC,CASRSAALAKNIQYF
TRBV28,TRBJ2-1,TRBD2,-,TGTGCCAGCAGTTCCGGACTAGCGGGAGGGCCGGAGCAGTTCTTC,CASSSGLAGGPEQFF
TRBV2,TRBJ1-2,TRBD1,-,TGTGCCAGCAAGGGGGACAGTGGGGGCTACACCTTC,CASKGDSGGYTF
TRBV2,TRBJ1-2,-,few,TGTGCCAGCAGTGAACAGGGCAACTATGGCTACACCTTC,CASSEQGNYGYTF
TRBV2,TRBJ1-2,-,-,TGTGCCAGCAGTGGAAACAGGGCCTTAAGTGGCTACACCTTC,CASSGNRALSGYTF
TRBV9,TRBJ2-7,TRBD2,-,TGTGCCAGCGGCGTAGGCAAGGCGGGAGGGTATCACGAGCAGTACTTC,CASGVGKAGGYHEQYF
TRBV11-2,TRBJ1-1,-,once,TGTGCCAGCACCGGCTGGGGGCCGGCAGGGACTGAAGCTTTCTTT,CASTGWGPAGTEAFF
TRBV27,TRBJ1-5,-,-,TGTGCCAGCGCGCAGGGTTTTGATCAGCCCCAGCATTTT,CASAQGFDQPQHF
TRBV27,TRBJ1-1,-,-,TGTGCCATCGACACTGAAGCTTTCTTT,CAIDTEAFF
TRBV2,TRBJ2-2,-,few,TGTGCCAGCAGTCGGTCAGGGATTACCGCCGGGGAGCTGTTTTTT,CASSRSGITAGELFF
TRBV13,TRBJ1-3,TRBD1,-,TGTGCCAGCAGCCTCGGGACAGGGAACTCTGGAAACACCATATATTTT,CASSLGTGNSGNTIYF
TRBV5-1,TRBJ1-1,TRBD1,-,TGCGCCAGCAGCACGGGACAGGGGATTCCTACTGAAGCTTTCTTT,CASSTGQGIPTEAFF
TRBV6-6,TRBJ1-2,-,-,TGTGCCAGCAGCCGCCCGACAGGCGACTATGGCTACACCTTC,CASSRPTGDYGYTF
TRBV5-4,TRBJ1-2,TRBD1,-,TGTGCCAGCAGCAGAGGACAGGGCGGCTATGGCTACACCTTC,CASSRGQGGYGYTF
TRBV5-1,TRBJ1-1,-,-,TGCGCCAGCAGCTCCGACTCGGTAGGCCTCGAAGCTTTCTTT,CASSSDSVGLEAFF
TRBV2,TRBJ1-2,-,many,TGTGCCAGCAGTTCAGAGCCCCAGGGGCGTGGTCCCTATGGCTACACCTTC,CASSSEPQGRGPYGYTF
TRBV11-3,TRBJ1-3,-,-,TGTGCCAGCAGCCCGGGAGGCTCTGGAAACACCATATATTTT,CASSPGGSGNTIYF
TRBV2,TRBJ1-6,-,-,TGTGCTTCGAACAGGGTTCTTAATTCACCCCTCCACTTT,CASNRVLNSPLHF
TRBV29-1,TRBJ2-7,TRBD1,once,TGCAGCGTTGATAGAGGGACAGTCTCCTACGAGCAGTACTTC,CSVDRGTVSYEQYF
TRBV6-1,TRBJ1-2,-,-,TGTGCCAGCAGACCTCCCGGCGGGAACTATGGCTACACCTTC,CASRPPGGNYGYTF
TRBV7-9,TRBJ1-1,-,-,TGTGCCAGCAGCTTGGTACGTGGAGATCAAGCTTTCTTT,CASSLVRGDQAFF
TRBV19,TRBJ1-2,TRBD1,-,TGTGCCAGTAGTACACGTCAGGGGGGAAACTATGGCTACACCTTC,CASSTRQGGNYGYTF
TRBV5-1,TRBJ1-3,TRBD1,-,TGCGCCAGCCGTGAGGACAGGCGATCTGGAAACACCATATATTTT,CASREDRRSGNTIYF
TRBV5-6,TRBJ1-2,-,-,TGTGCCAGCAGCTTGGCGGGCAGGGCCGACAACTATGGCTACACCTTC,CASSLAGRADNYGYTF
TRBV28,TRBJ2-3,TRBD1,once,TGTGCCAGCAGTGGACAGGGGGTATCGACAGATACGCAGTATTTT,CASSGQGVSTDTQYF
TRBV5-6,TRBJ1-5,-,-,TGTGCCAGCAGCTTGGGACAGGCTTATCAGCCCCAGCATTTT,CASSLGQAYQPQHF
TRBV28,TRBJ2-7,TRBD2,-,TGTGCCAGCAGTTTATGGTCTAGCGGGACCTACGAGCAGTACTTC,CASSLWSSGTYEQYF
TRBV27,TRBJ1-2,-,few,TGTGCCAGCAGTTTCAGGGAGGACTATGGCTACACCTTC,CASSFREDYGYTF
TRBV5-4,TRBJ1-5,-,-,TGTGCCAGTCCACGGGGGCAGCCCCAGCATTTT,CASPRGQPQHF
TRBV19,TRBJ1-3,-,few,TGTGCCAGTAGTATTTCGAGGGGGAACACCATATATTTT,CASSISRGNTIYF
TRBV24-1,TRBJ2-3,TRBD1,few,TGTGCCACCAGGCAGGGACAGGGAGGGATAGATACGCAGTATTTT,CATRQGQGGIDTQYF
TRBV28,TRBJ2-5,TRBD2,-,TGTGCCAGCAGTTTACAGACTAGCGGGGGTGAGACCCAGTACTTC,CASSLQTSGGETQYF
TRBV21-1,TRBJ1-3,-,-,TGTGCCAGCAGCAGGTCGGGCCTTTCGGGGGGAAACACCATATATTTT,CASSRSGLSGGNTIYF
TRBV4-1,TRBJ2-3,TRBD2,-,TGCGCCAGCAGCCACCGACTAGCGGGAGTAGATACGCAGTATTTT,CASSHRLAGVDTQYF
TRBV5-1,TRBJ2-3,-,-,TGCGCCAGCAGCTTGGACCAGCGGGGCACAGATACGCAGTATTTT,CASSLDQRGTDTQYF
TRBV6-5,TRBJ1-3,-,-,TGTGCCAGCAGTTGGGGGGGTCCTAGCTCTGGAAACACCATATATTTT,CASSWGGPSSGNTIYF
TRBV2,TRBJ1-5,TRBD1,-,TGTGCCAGCAGGGACAGGCATTCGGATCAGCCCCAGCATTTT,CASRDRHSDQPQHF
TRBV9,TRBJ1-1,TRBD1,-,TGTGCCAGCAGCGTGCCGACAGGGGGCCTTAACACTGAAGCTTTCTTT,CASSVPTGGLNTEAFF
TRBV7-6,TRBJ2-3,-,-,TGTGCCAGCAACAGAGGGGGGGGGTCTACAGATACGCAGTATTTT,CASNRGGGSTDTQYF
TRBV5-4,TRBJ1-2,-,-,TGTGCCAGCAGCTTGGTCTTAGGAGTTGGGTATGGCTACACCTTC,CASSLVLGVGYGYTF
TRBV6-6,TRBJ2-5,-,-,TGTGCCAGCAGCGGTAACAGGGAGAACCAAGAGACCCAGTACTTC,CASSGNRENQETQYF
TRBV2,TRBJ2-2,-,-,TGTGCCAGCAGTGAAGATCCCATGGGTAGCGGCGTCCCCGGGGAGCTGTTTTTT,CASSEDPMGSGVPGELFF
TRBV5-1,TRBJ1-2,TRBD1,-,TGCGCCAGCAGCCAGCCCGGGACAGGTCGCTATGGCTACACCTTC,CASSQPGTGRYGYTF
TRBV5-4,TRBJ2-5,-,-,TGTGCCAGCAGCTTGGGGTCGCGTGTCCAAGAGACCCAGTACTTC,CASSLGSRVQETQYF
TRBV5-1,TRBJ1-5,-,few,TGCGCCAGCAGCGCCGACAGAAGTTATCAGCCCCAGCATTTT,CASSADRSYQPQHF
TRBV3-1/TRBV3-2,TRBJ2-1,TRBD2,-,TGTGCCAGCAGCCAATTGTGGGGGGGAGGGAATGAGCAGTTCTTC,CASSQLWGGGNEQFF
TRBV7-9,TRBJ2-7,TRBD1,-,TGTGCCAGCAGCTCCGACCGGGACAGGGGTTCCTACGAGCAGTACTTC,CASSSDRDRGSYEQYF
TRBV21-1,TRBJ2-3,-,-,TGTGCCAGCATAGACAGGGACAGGATTGTAAATACGCAGTATTTT,CASIDRDRIVNTQYF
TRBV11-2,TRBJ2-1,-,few,TGTGCCAGCAGCCCACCCGGCGCGGGCCTAAGCTCCTACAATGAGCAGTTCTTC,CASSPPGAGLSSYNEQFF